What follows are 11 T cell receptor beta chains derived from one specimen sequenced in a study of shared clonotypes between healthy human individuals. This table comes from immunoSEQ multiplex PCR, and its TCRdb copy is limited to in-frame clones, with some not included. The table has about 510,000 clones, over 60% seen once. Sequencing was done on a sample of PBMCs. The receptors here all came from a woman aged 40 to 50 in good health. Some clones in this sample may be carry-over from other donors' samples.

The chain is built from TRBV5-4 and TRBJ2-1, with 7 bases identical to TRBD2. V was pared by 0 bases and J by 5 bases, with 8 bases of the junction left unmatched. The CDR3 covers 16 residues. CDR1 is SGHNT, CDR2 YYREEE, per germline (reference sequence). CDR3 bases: TGTGCCAGCAGCTTGGATGGCGGGAGAAGCGACAATGAGCAGTTCTTC. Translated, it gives CASSLDGGRSDNEQFF.

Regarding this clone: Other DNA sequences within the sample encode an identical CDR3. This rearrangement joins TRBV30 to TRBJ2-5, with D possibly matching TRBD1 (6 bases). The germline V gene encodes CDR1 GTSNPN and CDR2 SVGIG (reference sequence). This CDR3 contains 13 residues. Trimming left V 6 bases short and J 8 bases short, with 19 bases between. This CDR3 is CACQQGGGETQYF. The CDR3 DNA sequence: TGTGCCTGCCAACAGGGTGGGGGAGAAACCCAGTACTTC. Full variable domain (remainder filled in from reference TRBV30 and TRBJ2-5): SQTIHQWPATLVQPVGSPLSLECTVEGTSNPNLYWYRQAAGRGLQLLFYSVGIGQISSEVPQNLSASRPQDRQFILSSKKLLLSDSGFYLCACQQGGGETQYFGPGTRLLVL.

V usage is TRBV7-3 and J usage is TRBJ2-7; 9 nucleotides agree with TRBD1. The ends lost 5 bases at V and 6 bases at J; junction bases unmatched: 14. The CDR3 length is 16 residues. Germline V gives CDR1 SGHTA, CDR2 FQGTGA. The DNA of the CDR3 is TGTGCCAGCAGCCACCCTCCCGGGACAGGGACCGCCGAGCAGTACTTC. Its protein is CASSHPPGTGTAEQYF.

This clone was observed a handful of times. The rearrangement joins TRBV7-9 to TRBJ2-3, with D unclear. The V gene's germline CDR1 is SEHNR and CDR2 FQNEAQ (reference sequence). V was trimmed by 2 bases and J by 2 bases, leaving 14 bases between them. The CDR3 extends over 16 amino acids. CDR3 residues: CASSLYLTANTDTQYF. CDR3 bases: TGTGCCAGCAGCTTATACCTCACCGCGAACACAGATACGCAGTATTTT.

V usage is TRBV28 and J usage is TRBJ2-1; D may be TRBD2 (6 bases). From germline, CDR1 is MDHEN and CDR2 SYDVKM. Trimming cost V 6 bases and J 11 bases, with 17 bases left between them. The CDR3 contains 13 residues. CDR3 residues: CASRREPREKQFF. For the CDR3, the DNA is TGTGCCAGCAGGAGGGAACCCCGGGAGAAGCAGTTCTTC.

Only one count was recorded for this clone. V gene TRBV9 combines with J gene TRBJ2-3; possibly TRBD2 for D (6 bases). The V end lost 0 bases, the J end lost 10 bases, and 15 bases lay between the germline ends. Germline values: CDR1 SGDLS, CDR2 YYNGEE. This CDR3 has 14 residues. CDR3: CASSVDHGEVAQYF. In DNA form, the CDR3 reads TGTGCCAGCAGCGTAGATCACGGGGAGGTGGCGCAGTATTTT.

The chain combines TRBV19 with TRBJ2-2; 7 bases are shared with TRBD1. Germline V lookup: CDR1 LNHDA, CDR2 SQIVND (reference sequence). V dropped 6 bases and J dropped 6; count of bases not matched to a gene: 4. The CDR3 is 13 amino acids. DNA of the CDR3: TGTGCCAGTAGGACAGGGACCGCCGGGGAGCTGTTTTTT. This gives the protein CASRTGTAGELFF.

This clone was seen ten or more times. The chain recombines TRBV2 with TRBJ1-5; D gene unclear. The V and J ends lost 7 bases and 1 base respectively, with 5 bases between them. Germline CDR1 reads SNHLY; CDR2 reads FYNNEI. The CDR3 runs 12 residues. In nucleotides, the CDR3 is TGTGCCAGCAAATGGAGCAATCAGCCCCAGCATTTT. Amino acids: CASKWSNQPQHF.

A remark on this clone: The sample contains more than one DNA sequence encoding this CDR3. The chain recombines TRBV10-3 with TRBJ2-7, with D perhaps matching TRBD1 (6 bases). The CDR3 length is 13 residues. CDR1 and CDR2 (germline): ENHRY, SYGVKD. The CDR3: CAIGQGSSYEQYF. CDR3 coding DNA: TGTGCGATCGGGCAGGGGTCCTCCTACGAGCAGTACTTC.

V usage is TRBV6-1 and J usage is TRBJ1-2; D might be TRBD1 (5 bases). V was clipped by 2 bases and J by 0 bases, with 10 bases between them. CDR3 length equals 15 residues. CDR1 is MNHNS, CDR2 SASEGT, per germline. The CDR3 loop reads CASSERGPANYGYTF. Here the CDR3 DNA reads TGTGCCAGCAGTGAACGGGGACCGGCTAACTATGGCTACACCTTC.

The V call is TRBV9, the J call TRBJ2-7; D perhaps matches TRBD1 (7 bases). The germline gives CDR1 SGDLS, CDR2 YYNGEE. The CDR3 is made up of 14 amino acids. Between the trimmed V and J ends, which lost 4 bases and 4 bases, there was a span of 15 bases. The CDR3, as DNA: TGTGCCAGCAGCTCTCAGGGGGGCGATTACGAGCAGTACTTC. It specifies CASSSQGGDYEQYF.